This TCR beta chain was documented in a study of blood T cell repertoires in COVID-19. Study information: There were acute and convalescent COVID-19 samples, and they came from the United States, Italy and Spain. The analysed material was cDNA or gDNA that came from T cells, B-cell-depleted T cells, or PBMCs.

In the study's own analysis: Estimated nucleated cell counts came from reference gene primer amplification. The data were produced by immunoSEQ multiplex PCR, yet TCRdb's version contains in-frame clones alone and is incomplete. The V and J calls and clone size are taken from that table; D and trimming were inferred from the DNA. Among 40,000 to 55,000 clones, approximately 85% were seen once, and the ten largest hold 30% to 35%. Trimming pared 0 bases from V and 11 bases from J, leaving 13 bases between. The germline CDR1 and CDR2 sequences are MGHRA and YSYEKL. The CDR3 extends over 13 amino acids. In its sample, this clone was seen a few times.

This clonotype originated in an elderly woman with acute or convalescent COVID-19. Sample: peripheral blood. The chain combines TRBV4-1 with TRBJ1-2; no firm D call. CDR3 amino acids: CASSQESWAPYTF. The DNA of the CDR3 is TGCGCCAGCAGCCAAGAGAGCTGGGCCCCTTACACCTTC.